What follows are 8 T cell receptor beta chains derived from one specimen sequenced in a study of cytomegalovirus exposure and HLA in healthy donors. PCR employed 60 Vbeta and 13 Jbeta primers. Libraries were prepared by immunoSEQ multiplex PCR; TCRdb keeps only in-frame clonotypes and omits some of them. Found here are 55,000 to 70,000 clones, approximately 70% of them singletons; the top ten hold approximately 19%. Source material: PBMCs. These receptors all come from an older woman in good health and CMV-seropositive.

V usage is TRBV7-3 and J usage is TRBJ2-3; 8 bases map to TRBD2. V shed 2 bases and J 3 bases; nucleotides not matched to a gene: 16. Germline lookup yields CDR1 SGHTA and CDR2 FQGTGA. The CDR3 is made up of 19 amino acids. CDR3 loop: CASSLLGRGGLSITDTQYF. CDR3 sequence (DNA): TGTGCCAGCAGCTTATTAGGCCGGGGGGGCCTTTCCATAACAGATACGCAGTATTTT.

The V and J genes are TRBV7-2 and TRBJ1-2; no clear D gene. The CDR3 contains 15 residues. Germline V gene lookup returns CDR1 SGHTA and CDR2 FQGNSA. With 0 bases removed from V and 0 bases from J, the gap between germline ends came to 8 bases. CDR3: CASSLATTSNYGYTF. The CDR3 DNA reads as TGTGCCAGCAGCTTAGCCACAACATCTAACTATGGCTACACCTTC.

The chain joins TRBV2 to TRBJ2-5; 9 bases match TRBD2. Germline assignment: CDR1 SNHLY and CDR2 FYNNEI. The CDR3 contains 13 residues. The V and J ends lost 6 bases and 3 bases, in that order; junction bases with no gene match: 2. CDR3 protein: CASSRLAEETQYF. CDR3 DNA sequence: TGTGCCAGCAGCAGACTAGCGGAAGAGACCCAGTACTTC.

V and J are TRBV6-1 and TRBJ1-2; no firm D call. Trimming stripped 2 bases from V and 8 bases from J, with 18 bases between. Germline values: CDR1 MNHNS, CDR2 SASEGT. This CDR3 is 15 amino acids long. The CDR3 is CASSESGFNRQGYTF. Here the CDR3 DNA reads TGTGCCAGCAGTGAATCAGGTTTTAATCGTCAGGGCTACACCTTC.

The CDR3 coding sequence is TGTGCCAGAAGCTACTTGACAGGGGCCCCCTATAATTCACCCCTCCACTTT. The encoded protein is CARSYLTGAPYNSPLHF. The rearrangement links TRBV5-3 to TRBJ1-6, with 8 bases fitting TRBD1. TRBV5-3 is given ORF status, its function remaining uncertain. The V gene end was trimmed by 3 bases and the J gene end by 2 bases; junction bases not matched to a gene: 7. CDR3 size: 17 residues.

The V and J genes are TRBV19 and TRBJ1-5, with 8 bases matching TRBD1. This CDR3 is built from 15 residues. Trimming cost V 6 bases and J 4 bases; bases outside gene matches: 8. Looked up from germline, CDR1 is LNHDA and CDR2 is SQIVND (reference sequence). This CDR3 reads CASRPQGEYNQPQHF. CDR3 coding DNA: TGTGCCAGTAGACCACAGGGGGAATATAATCAGCCCCAGCATTTT.

With respect to this clone: Distinct nucleotide sequences in the sample also encode this CDR3. The CDR3: CASSLDAAEEQPQHF. CDR3 DNA sequence: TGTGCCAGCAGCTTAGACGCTGCCGAGGAACAGCCCCAGCATTTT. The V gene is TRBV7-2, the J gene TRBJ1-5; D is ambiguous. This CDR3 comprises 15 residues. Trimming took off 1 base at V and 7 bases at J, with 14 bases between the two ends. From germline, CDR1 is SGHTA and CDR2 FQGNSA.

This clone was observed a single time. In DNA form, the CDR3 reads TGCAGCGTTGACAGCGGTGAAGCTTTCTTT. This sequence encodes CSVDSGEAFF. The chain has TRBV29-1 and TRBJ1-1; D is unresolved. Germline CDR1 and CDR2: SQVTM and ANQGSEA. Trimming removed 3 bases from V and 7 bases from J, with 6 bases in between. CDR3 length equals 10 residues.